This T cell receptor beta chain was profiled in a study of T cells after yellow fever vaccination. Study results and caveats: Relatively few clonotypes were ones that appeared in both CD4 and CD8 compartments. Abundant bulk-derived clonotypes could contaminate FACS-sorted repertoires.

This clonotype appeared many times. Antigen: not known. With V trimmed by 1 base and J by 3 bases, 0 bases remained unmatched. The CDR3 is 15 residues long. The V gene's germline CDR1 is LGHNA and CDR2 YNFKEQ. TCRdb reanalysed the 5' RACE reads using MiXCR and keeps one entry per CDR3 protein. The sample includes about 320,000 distinct CDR3 sequences, around 4.4% seen only once; the top ten take approximately 20%. The clonotype was recovered from a man between 18 and 35 years old who received the YFV17D yellow fever vaccine. The rearrangement uses TRBV4-2 and TRBJ2-3, with 11 positions matching TRBD1. Source: PBMCs, taken 15 days after the yellow fever booster vaccination. DNA of the CDR3: TGTGCCAGCAGCCAAGGGGACAGGGGGACAGATACGCAGTATTTT. Protein: CASSQGDRGTDTQYF.